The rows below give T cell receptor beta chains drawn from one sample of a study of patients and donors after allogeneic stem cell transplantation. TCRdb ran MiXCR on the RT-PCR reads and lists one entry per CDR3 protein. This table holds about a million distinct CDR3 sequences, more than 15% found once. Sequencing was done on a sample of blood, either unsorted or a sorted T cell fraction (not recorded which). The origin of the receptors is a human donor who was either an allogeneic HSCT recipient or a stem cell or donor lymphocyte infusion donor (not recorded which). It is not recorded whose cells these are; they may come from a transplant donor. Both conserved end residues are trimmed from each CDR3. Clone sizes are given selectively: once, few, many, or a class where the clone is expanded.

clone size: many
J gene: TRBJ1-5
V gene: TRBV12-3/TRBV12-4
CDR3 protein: ASSLTSLNQPQH

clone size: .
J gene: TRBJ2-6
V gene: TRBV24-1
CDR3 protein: ATGETGDGANVLT

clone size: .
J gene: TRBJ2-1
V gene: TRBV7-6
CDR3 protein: ASSLAKGAHEQF

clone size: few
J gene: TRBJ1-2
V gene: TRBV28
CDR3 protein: ACERGNYGYT

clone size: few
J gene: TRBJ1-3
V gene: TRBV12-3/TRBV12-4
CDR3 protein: ASFSSGNTIY

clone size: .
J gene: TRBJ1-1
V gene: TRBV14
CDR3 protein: ASSRSPKNTEAF

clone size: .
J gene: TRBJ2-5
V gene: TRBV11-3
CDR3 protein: ASSPTGASGILQY

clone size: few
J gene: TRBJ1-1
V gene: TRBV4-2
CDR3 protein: ASSQEAVMNTEAF

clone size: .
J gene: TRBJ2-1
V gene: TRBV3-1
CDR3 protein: ASSQFPSGRGLNEQF

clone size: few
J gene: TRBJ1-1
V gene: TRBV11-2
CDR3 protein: ASSPTGRKQNTEAF

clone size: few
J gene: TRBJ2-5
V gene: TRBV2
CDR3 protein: ASSMGDKIRTQY

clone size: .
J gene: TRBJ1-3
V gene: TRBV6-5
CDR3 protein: ASSYSSGRGNTIY

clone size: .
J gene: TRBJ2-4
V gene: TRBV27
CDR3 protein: ASSLQGGLAKNIQY

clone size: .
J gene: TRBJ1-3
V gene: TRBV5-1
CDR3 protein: ASSSAGPPGGNTIY

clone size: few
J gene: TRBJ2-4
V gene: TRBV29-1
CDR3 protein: SVEDGLYPSGNIQY

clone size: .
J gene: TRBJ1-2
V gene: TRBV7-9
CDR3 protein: AGGSNYGYT

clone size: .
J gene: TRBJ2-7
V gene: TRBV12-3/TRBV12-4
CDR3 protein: ASVRVSGGEQY

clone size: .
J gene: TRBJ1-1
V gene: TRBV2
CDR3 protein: ASRPDRGWTEAF

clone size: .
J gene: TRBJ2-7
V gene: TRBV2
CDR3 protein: ASQGRGTYEQY

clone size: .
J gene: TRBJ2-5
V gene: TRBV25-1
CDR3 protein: ASSESPAQETQY

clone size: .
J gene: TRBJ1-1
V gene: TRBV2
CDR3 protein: ASSVGSVNTEAF

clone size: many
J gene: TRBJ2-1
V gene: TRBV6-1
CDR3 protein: ASTLTSGGYNEQF

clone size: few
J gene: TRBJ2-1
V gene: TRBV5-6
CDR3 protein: ASSLPSAYNEQF

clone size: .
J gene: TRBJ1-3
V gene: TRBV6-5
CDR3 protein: ASSYSSLNRGGNTIY

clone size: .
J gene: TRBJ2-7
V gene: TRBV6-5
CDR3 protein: ASSYIAHMGSEQY

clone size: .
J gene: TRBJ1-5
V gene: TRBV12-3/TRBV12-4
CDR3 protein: ASSFTSTGGAH

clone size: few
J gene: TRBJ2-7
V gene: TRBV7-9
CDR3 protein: ASSSNTGGSYEQY

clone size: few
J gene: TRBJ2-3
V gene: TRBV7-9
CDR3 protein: ASSLFGPFTDTQY

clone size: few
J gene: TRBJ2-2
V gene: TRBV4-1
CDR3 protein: ASSHTGGELF

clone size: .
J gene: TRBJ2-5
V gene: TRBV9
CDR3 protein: ASSVGALQETQY

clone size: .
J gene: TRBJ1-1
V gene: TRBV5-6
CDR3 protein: ASSWRGNWQGGTEAF

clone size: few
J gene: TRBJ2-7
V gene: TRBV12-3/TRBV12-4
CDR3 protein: ASSLWDSKGYEQY

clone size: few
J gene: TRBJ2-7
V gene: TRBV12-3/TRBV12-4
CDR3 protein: ASSFRRGDYEQY

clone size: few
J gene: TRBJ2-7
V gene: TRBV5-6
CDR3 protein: ASSSSGTGGNEQY

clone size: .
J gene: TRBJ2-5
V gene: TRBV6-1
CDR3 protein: ASSESRDTQETQY

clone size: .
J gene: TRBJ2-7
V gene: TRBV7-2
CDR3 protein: ASSPNRRGVSYEQY

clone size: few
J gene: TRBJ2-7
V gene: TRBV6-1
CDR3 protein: ASSEGDRIAYEQY

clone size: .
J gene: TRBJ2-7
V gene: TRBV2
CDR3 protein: ASNFMGLSFGNEQY

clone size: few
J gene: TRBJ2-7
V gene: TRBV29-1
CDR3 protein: SVLTVNEQY

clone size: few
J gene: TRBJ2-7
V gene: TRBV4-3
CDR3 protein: ASSQGVESYEQY

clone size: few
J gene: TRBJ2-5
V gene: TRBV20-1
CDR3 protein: SARRTGETQY

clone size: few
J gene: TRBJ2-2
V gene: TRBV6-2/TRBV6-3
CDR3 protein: ASSYPHLGPNTGELF

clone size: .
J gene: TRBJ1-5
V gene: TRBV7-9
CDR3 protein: ASSKRGEPQH

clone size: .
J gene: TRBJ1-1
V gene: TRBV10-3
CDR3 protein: AIKRDSMNTEAF

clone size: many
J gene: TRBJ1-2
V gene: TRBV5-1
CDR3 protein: ASSTDRYGYT

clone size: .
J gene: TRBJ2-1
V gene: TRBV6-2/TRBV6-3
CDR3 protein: ASSLSGGGLNEQF

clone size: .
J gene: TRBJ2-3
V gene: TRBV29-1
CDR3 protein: SVEWGPGTDTQY

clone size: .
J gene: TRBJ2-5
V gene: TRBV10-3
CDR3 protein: AISETSQETQY

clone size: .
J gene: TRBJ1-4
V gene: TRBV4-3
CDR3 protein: ASSRRVAGEKLF

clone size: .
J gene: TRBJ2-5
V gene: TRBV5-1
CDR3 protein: ASSPGAGQKYQETQY

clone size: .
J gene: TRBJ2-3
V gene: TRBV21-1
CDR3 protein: ASSPGRLAGVHTLKTDTQY